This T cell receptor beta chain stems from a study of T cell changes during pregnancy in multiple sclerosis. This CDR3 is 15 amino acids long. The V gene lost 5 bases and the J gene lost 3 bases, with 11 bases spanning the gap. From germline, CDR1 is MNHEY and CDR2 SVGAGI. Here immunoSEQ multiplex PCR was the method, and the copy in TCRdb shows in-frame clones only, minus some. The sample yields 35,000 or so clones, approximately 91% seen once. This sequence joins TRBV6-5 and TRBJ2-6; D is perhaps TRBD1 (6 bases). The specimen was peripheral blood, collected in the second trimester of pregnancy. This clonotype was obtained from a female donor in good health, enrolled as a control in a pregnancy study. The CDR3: CASSPQGNGANVLTF. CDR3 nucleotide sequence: TGTGCCAGCAGTCCCCAGGGGAATGGGGCCAACGTCCTGACTTTC.